A single sample is the source of the 23 T cell receptor beta chains below, sequenced in a study of T cells after yellow fever vaccination. Each CDR3 protein gets one entry after TCRdb re-called the 5' RACE reads with MiXCR. Of just over 300,000 distinct CDR3 sequences listed, around 4% are singletons. The sequencing used PBMCs, collected on the day of the yellow fever booster vaccination. The origin of the receptors is a man younger than 30 who received the YFV17D yellow fever vaccine.

This clonotype was recorded many times. A much bigger clone sits one base away, suggesting this may be a read error. This chain links TRBV5-6 with TRBJ1-1; 7 nucleotides line up with TRBD1. The V gene's germline CDR1 is SGHDT and CDR2 YYEEEE. The V and J ends lost 3 bases and 1 base, in that order; junction bases with no gene match: 3. This CDR3 is 14 amino acids long. CDR3 DNA: TGTGCCAGCAGCTGGGGGACAGCGAACACTGAAGCTTTCTTT. Protein product: CASSWGTANTEAFF.

The sample holds many counts of this clonotype. J is TRBJ2-1 and V is TRBV6-5; 7 nucleotides align to TRBD1. The CDR3 consists of 15 residues. Germline V gives CDR1 MNHEY, CDR2 SVGAGI. V shed 2 bases, J shed 3 bases, and the junction held 4 bases outside the gene matches. For the CDR3, the DNA is TGTGCCAGCAGTTACGAGACAGGGTTCTACAATGAGCAGTTCTTC. Amino acid sequence: CASSYETGFYNEQFF.

This clonotype occurred many times. This chain connects TRBV7-9 to TRBJ2-1; 10 nucleotides align to TRBD2. The germline V gene encodes CDR1 SEHNR and CDR2 FQNEAQ (reference sequence). The V and J ends lost 1 base and 10 bases, in that order; junction bases with no gene match: 7. The CDR3 contains 15 residues. DNA for the CDR3: TGTGCCAGCAGCTTAGTAGTGCTAGCGGGGGACGAGCAGTTCTTC. This encodes CASSLVVLAGDEQFF.

The genes are TRBV5-1 and TRBJ1-3; weak D call: TRBD1 (5 bases). CDR1 SGHRS and CDR2 YFSETQ come from the germline V gene. Trimming pared 4 bases from V and 0 bases from J, leaving 14 bases between. The CDR3 is 16 residues long. The chain's CDR3 is CASSRGDSHSGNTIYF. The CDR3 coding sequence is TGCGCCAGCAGCCGGGGGGACTCCCACTCTGGAAACACCATATATTTT.

This clonotype came up many times. The chain couples TRBV11-2 to TRBJ1-2; a weak D match, TRBD1 (6 bases). Trimming stripped 1 base from V and 4 bases from J, with 16 bases between. CDR1 and CDR2 (germline): SGHAT, FQNNGV. The CDR3 extends over 16 amino acids. The CDR3 DNA follows: TGTGCCAGCAGCTTAGGTCCTTACGACAGGTCCTATGGCTACACCTTC. Its protein is CASSLGPYDRSYGYTF.

This clonotype was detected a few times. V and J are TRBV9 and TRBJ2-3, with D tentatively TRBD2 (7 bases). The V gene's germline CDR1 is SGDLS and CDR2 YYNGEE. The ends were cut back, 3 bases at V and 1 base at J, with 15 bases in the middle. The CDR3 is 16 residues long. The DNA for the CDR3 is TGTGCCAGCAGCGCCCTCGGCGGGGGCGGCACAGATACGCAGTATTTT. Translated: CASSALGGGGTDTQYF.

This clonotype has only a few counts. The J gene is TRBJ2-5, the V gene TRBV7-2, with D possibly being TRBD2 (6 bases). The CDR3 is made up of 14 amino acids. The V and J ends lost 4 bases and 5 bases respectively, with 14 bases between them. Looked up from germline, CDR1 is SGHTA and CDR2 is FQGNSA. In nucleotides, the CDR3 is TGTGCCAGCAGCTACCCTGGAGGGCGGGAGACCCAGTACTTC. It encodes CASSYPGGRETQYF.

This clonotype was seen at least ten times. The rearrangement uses TRBV5-1 and TRBJ2-3, with D uncertain. Trimming stripped 4 bases from V and 4 bases from J, with 16 bases between. Germline V gene lookup returns CDR1 SGHRS and CDR2 YFSETQ. The CDR3 totals 15 residues. The CDR3 protein is CASSPSVGRSDTQYF. CDR3 DNA: TGCGCCAGCAGCCCGTCGGTAGGCCGTTCAGATACGCAGTATTTT.

The chain combines TRBV10-2 with TRBJ2-7, with D hard to call. The length of the CDR3 is 12 residues. CDR1 and CDR2 from the germline V gene are WSHSY and SAAADI. Trimming took 3 bases from V and 6 from J, leaving 9 bases between them. CDR3 region: CASSENPGEQYF. CDR3 nucleotides: TGCGCCAGCAGTGAAAATCCAGGCGAGCAGTACTTC.

This clonotype was seen a few times. This chain uses TRBV29-1 with TRBJ2-5; D is possibly TRBD2 (6 bases). Deletions cut 6 bases from V and 1 base from J, with 18 bases between. Germline lookup yields CDR1 SQVTM and CDR2 ANQGSEA. The CDR3 extends over 15 amino acids. CDR3 DNA sequence: TGCAGCGTGACTCTTGGCGGGGACTTCCAAGAGACCCAGTACTTC. Residues: CSVTLGGDFQETQYF.

This clonotype was observed once. At one of its ends the junction is not consistent with the germline gene, which may arise from a read error. The rearrangement links TRBV4-3 to TRBJ2-3, with 9 bases aligning to TRBD2. CDR1 LGHNA and CDR2 YSLEER come from the germline V gene. The CDR3 contains 16 residues. The CDR3: CASSQEGLAGQDTQNF. The DNA of the CDR3 is TGCGCCAGCAGCCAGGAGGGACTAGCAGGGCAAGATACGCAGAATTTT.

The chain combines TRBV6-5 with TRBJ2-2; possibly TRBD1 or TRBD2 for D (6 bases each). Germline V gene data show CDR1 as MNHEY and CDR2 as SVGAGI. The CDR3 loop spans 12 amino acids. V dropped 7 bases and J dropped 7 bases, with 10 bases sitting between them. CDR3 bases: TGTGCCAGCACAGGGGAGGTCGGGGAGCTGTTTTTT. It translates to CASTGEVGELFF.

This clonotype showed up many times. This chain joins TRBV27 and TRBJ2-5, with unresolved D. Germline V gene sequence: CDR1 MNHEY, CDR2 SMNVEV (reference sequence). Trimming cost V 3 bases and J 5 bases, with 13 bases left between them. This CDR3 comprises 14 residues. CDR3 amino acids: CASSLSPTRETQYF. The CDR3 DNA is TGTGCCAGCAGTTTGTCGCCGACGCGGGAGACCCAGTACTTC.

In this sample, this clonotype turned up many times. V is TRBV12-3 or TRBV12-4 and J is TRBJ2-3; 11 bases map to TRBD2. The length of the CDR3 is 14 residues. The trim removed 6 bases at V and 4 bases at J, leaving 3 bases unmatched. CDR3 coding DNA: TGTGCCAGCAGGAAGACTAGCGGGGCAGATACGCAGTATTTT. Protein product: CASRKTSGADTQYF.

This clonotype was seen many times. The chain joins TRBV5-1 to TRBJ2-2; D is unresolved. CDR3 length equals 13 residues. V was clipped by 5 bases and J by 5 bases, with 10 bases between them. Germline V lookup: CDR1 SGHRS, CDR2 YFSETQ. The CDR3 loop reads CASREGQTGELFF. The CDR3, as DNA: TGCGCCAGCAGGGAAGGGCAGACCGGGGAGCTGTTTTTT.

This clonotype was seen ten or more times. The chain combines TRBV5-6 with TRBJ1-4, with D perhaps TRBD1 (5 bases). The V end was cut by 4 bases, the J end by 7 bases, with 17 bases between. Germline V gives CDR1 SGHDT, CDR2 YYEEEE. The CDR3 runs 15 residues. The CDR3 DNA sequence: TGTGCCAGCAGCATGAGGGGAGGTGGAGTTGAAAAACTGTTTTTT. Amino acids: CASSMRGGGVEKLFF.

This clonotype was seen ten or more times. The chain joins TRBV5-1 to TRBJ2-1; D not resolved. CDR1 and CDR2 from the germline V gene are SGHRS and YFSETQ. This CDR3 comprises 14 residues. Between the trimmed V and J ends, which lost 1 base and 5 bases, there was a span of 10 bases. The CDR3 sequence is CASSLYGSNNEQFF. The DNA of the CDR3 is TGCGCCAGCAGCTTGTACGGCAGTAACAATGAGCAGTTCTTC.

Many counts were recorded for this clonotype. V is TRBV6-2 or TRBV6-3 and J is TRBJ2-2; 9 bases align to TRBD2. Germline V gene lookup returns CDR1 MNHEY and CDR2 SVGEGT. There are 16 residues in the CDR3. Unmatched junction bases numbered 4, after V lost 1 base and J lost 4 bases. The CDR3 is CASSYFLAGTTGELFF. Written as DNA, the CDR3 is TGTGCCAGCAGTTACTTCCTAGCGGGGACCACCGGGGAGCTGTTTTTT.

This clonotype was counted a few times. The CDR3 reads CASSDVGTGWIGSGELFF. CDR3 in DNA: TGTGCCAGCAGCGACGTCGGGACAGGGTGGATCGGATCCGGGGAGCTGTTTTTT. V is TRBV7-8 and J is TRBJ2-2; 9 bases match TRBD1. This CDR3 is built from 18 residues. The V gene end was trimmed by 5 bases and the J gene end by 6 bases; junction bases not matched to a gene: 16. Germline V gene data show CDR1 as SGHVS and CDR2 as FQNEAQ. The complete variable domain, with remaining parts taken from reference TRBV7-8 and TRBJ2-2, reads GAGVSQSPRYKVAKRGQDVALRCDPISGHVSLFWYQQALGQGPEFLTYFQNEAQLDKSGLPSDRFFAERPEGSVSTLKIQRTQQEDSAVYLCASSDVGTGWIGSGELFFGEGSRLTVL.

This clonotype was counted ten times or more. The rearrangement links TRBV7-2 to TRBJ2-2, with TRBD1 matching over 7 bases. The V gene's germline CDR1 is SGHTA and CDR2 FQGNSA. The CDR3 is 15 amino acids. V was clipped by 6 bases and J by 4 bases; unmatched bases: 8. CDR3 DNA sequence: TGTGCCAGCAGGGAACAGGGGACGGGCACCGGGGAGCTGTTTTTT. It codes for CASREQGTGTGELFF.

This clonotype was detected ten times or more. The chain has TRBV2 and TRBJ2-7; D not certain. V lost 11 bases, J lost 2 bases, and 13 bases lay in between. Per germline, CDR1 SNHLY and CDR2 FYNNEI. This CDR3 has 12 amino acids. CDR3 nucleotides: TGTGCCTCCGGCCGGACCCCCTACGAGCAGTACGTC. Translating gives CASGRTPYEQYV.

The chain links TRBV7-2 to TRBJ2-5, with a tentative D call TRBD1 (6 bases). CDR1 SGHTA and CDR2 FQGNSA come from the germline V gene. This CDR3 comprises 16 residues. V dropped 5 bases and J dropped 7 bases, with 23 bases sitting between them. The CDR3 bases are TGTGCCAGCAGCCTAGAATTACCAGGGGCCAAGGGGACCCAGTACTTC. Translation gives CASSLELPGAKGTQYF.

At least ten counts were recorded for this clonotype. V is TRBV5-1 and J is TRBJ2-1; TRBD2 aligns across 10 bases. Germline V lookup: CDR1 SGHRS, CDR2 YFSETQ. CDR3 length: 16 amino acids. V lost 4 bases and J lost 7; bases outside the gene matches: 11. This CDR3 is CASSLPSGGVSNEQFF. The CDR3 DNA is TGCGCCAGCAGCCTCCCTAGCGGGGGAGTCTCGAATGAGCAGTTCTTC.